This T cell receptor beta chain was sequenced for a study of T cells in Graves' hyperthyroidism and ophthalmopathy. Findings and limits, study-wide: Researchers report that a 13 V-J model separated ophthalmopathy from stable hyperthyroidism. Expanded thyroid clonotypes (above 0.001) were mostly also found in blood. Ophthalmopathy onset followed model prediction by a median about 6.5 months.

Patients showing uncontrolled infection, other autoimmune disease, pregnancy or lactation were ineligible. The table lists this clonotype with many counts. Its cognate antigen is unknown. There were TCR beta CDR3 regions amplified from RNA transcripts. Initially, a first-round RT-PCR of the TCR CDR3 employed the HTBI primer set. TCRdb itself ran the multiplex PCR reads through MiXCR, one entry per CDR3 protein. The sample yields around 620,000 distinct CDR3 sequences, 40% to 55% seen once. The germline V and J ends were trimmed by 7 bases and 1 base, with 4 bases remaining between them. There are 11 residues in the CDR3. Germline CDR1 reads LNHDA; CDR2 reads SQIVND (reference sequence).

The gene calls are TRBV19 and TRBJ1-1, with D unclear. Sequencing was done on a sample of peripheral blood or thyroid tissue (not recorded which). The source is an adult woman with Graves' disease, either hyperthyroidism or ophthalmopathy (not recorded which). This chain's CDR3 is CASTGNTEAFF. The CDR3 coding sequence is TGTGCCAGTACAGGGAACACTGAAGCTTTCTTT. The full variable domain, completed using reference TRBV19 and TRBJ1-1, is DGGITQSPKYLFRKEGQNVTLSCEQNLNHDAMYWYRQDPGQGLRLIYYSQIVNDFQKGDIAEGYSVSREKKESFPLTVTSAQKNPTAFYLCASTGNTEAFFGQGTRLTVV.